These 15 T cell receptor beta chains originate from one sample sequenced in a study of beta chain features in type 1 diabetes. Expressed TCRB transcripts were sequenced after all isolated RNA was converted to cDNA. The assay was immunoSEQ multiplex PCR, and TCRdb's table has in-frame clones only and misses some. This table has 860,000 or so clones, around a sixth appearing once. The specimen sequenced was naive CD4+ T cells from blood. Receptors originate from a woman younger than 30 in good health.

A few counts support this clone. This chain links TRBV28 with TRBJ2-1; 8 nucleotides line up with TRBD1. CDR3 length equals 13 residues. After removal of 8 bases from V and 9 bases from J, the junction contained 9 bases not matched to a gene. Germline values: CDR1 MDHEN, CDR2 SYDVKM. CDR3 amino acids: CASWGRGPSEQFF. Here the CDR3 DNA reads TGTGCCAGCTGGGGCAGGGGGCCTAGTGAGCAGTTCTTC. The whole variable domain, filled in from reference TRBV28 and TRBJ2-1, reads DVKVTQSSRYLVKRTGEKVFLECVQDMDHENMFWYRQDPGLGLRLIYFSYDVKMKEKGDIPEGYSVSREKKERFSLILESASTNQTSMYLCASWGRGPSEQFFGPGTRLTVL.

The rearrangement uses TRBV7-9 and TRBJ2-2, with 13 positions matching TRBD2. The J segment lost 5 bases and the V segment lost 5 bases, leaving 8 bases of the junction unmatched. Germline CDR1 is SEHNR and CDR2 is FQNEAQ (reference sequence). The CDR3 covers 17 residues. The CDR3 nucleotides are TGTGCCAGCAGCGGAGGCCCGGGACTAGCGGGAACCGGGGAGCTGTTTTTT. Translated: CASSGGPGLAGTGELFF.

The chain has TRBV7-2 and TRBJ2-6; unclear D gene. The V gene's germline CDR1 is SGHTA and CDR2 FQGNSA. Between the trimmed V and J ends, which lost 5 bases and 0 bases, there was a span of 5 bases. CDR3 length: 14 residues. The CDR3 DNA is TGTGCCAGCAGCCCGGTCTCTGGGGCCAACGTCCTGACTTTC. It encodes CASSPVSGANVLTF.

The CDR3 DNA reads as TGTGCCAGCAGCAGTAGACAGGGCGTCACCTACAATGAGCAGTTCTTC. Its protein product is CASSSRQGVTYNEQFF. This chain links TRBV9 with TRBJ2-1, with TRBD1 matching over 7 bases. The CDR3 loop spans 16 amino acids. Germline values: CDR1 SGDLS, CDR2 YYNGEE. The V and J ends lost 4 bases and 2 bases, in that order; junction bases with no gene match: 9.

The CDR3, as DNA: TGCGCCAGCAGCGGCGGACAGGGCAACAATGAGCAGTTCTTC. This gives the protein CASSGGQGNNEQFF. J is TRBJ2-1 and V is TRBV5-1; 8 nucleotides line up with TRBD1. The CDR3 loop spans 14 amino acids. The junction had 5 bases not matched to a gene; V was cut back by 4 bases and J by 5 bases. Germline lookup yields CDR1 SGHRS and CDR2 YFSETQ.

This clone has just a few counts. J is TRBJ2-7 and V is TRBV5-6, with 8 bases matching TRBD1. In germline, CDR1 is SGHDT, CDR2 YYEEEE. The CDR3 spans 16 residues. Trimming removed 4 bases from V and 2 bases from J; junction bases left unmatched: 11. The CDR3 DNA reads TGTGCCAGCAGCACAAGGACAGGGAACTACCCCTACGAGCAGTACTTC. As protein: CASSTRTGNYPYEQYF. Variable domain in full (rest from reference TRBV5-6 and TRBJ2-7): DAGVTQSPTHLIKTRGQQVTLRCSPKSGHDTVSWYQQALGQGPQFIFQYYEEEERQRGNFPDRFSGHQFPNYSSELNVNALLLGDSALYLCASSTRTGNYPYEQYFGPGTRLTVT.

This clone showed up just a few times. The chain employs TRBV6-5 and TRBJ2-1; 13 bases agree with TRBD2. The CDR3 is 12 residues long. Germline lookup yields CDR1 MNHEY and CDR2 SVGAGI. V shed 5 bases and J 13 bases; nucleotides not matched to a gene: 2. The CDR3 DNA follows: TGTGCCAGCAGTACTAGCGGGAGGGACCAGTTCTTC. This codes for CASSTSGRDQFF.

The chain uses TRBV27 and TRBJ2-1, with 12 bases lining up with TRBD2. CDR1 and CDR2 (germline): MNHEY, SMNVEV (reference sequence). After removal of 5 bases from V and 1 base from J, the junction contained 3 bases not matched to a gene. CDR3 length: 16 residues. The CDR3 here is CASSPLAGGSYNEQFF. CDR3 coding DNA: TGTGCCAGCAGTCCCCTAGCGGGAGGGTCCTACAATGAGCAGTTCTTC.

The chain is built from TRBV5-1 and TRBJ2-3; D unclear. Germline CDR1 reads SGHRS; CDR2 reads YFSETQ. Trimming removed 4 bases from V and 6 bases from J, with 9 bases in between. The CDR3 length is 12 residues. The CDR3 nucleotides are TGCGCCAGCAGCCCGGGTTCGGATACGCAGTATTTT. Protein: CASSPGSDTQYF.

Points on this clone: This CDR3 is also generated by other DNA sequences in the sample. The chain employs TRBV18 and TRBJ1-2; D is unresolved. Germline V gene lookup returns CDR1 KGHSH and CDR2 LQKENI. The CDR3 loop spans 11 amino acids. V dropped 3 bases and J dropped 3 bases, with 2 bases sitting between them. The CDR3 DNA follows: TGTGCCAGCTCACCGGACTATGGCTACACCTTC. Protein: CASSPDYGYTF.

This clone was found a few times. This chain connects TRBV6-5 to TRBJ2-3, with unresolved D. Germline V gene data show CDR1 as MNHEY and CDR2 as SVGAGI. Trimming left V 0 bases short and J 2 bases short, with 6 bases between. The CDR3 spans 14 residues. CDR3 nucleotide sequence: TGTGCCAGCAGTTACTCGCAGGTCACAGATACGCAGTATTTT. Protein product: CASSYSQVTDTQYF.

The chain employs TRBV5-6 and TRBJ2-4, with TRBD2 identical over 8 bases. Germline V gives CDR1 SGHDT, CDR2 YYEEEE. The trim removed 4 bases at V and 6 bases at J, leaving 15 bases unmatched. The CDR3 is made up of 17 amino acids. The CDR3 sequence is CASSPIGERELGNIQYF. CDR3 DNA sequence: TGTGCCAGCAGCCCCATCGGGGAGCGGGAGCTCGGAAACATTCAGTACTTC.

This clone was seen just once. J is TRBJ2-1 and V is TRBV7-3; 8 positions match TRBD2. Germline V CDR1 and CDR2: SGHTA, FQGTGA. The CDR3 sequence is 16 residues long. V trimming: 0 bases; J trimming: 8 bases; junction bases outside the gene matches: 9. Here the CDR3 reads CASSLTSSGSFYEQFF. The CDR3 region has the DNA TGTGCCAGCAGCTTAACGTCAAGCGGGAGCTTTTATGAGCAGTTCTTC.

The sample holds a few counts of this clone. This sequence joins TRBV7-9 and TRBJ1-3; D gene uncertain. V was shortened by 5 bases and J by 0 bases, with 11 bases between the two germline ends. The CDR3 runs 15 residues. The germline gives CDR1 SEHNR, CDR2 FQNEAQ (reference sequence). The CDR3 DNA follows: TGTGCCAGCAGCCCTACCGACTACTCTGGAAACACCATATATTTT. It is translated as CASSPTDYSGNTIYF.

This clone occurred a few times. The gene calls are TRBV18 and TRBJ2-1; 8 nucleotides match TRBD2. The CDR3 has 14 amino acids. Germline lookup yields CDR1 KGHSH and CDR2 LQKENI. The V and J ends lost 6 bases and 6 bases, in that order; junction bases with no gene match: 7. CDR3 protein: CASSFLSGSNEQFF. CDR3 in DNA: TGTGCCAGCTCTTTTCTCAGCGGGAGCAATGAGCAGTTCTTC.